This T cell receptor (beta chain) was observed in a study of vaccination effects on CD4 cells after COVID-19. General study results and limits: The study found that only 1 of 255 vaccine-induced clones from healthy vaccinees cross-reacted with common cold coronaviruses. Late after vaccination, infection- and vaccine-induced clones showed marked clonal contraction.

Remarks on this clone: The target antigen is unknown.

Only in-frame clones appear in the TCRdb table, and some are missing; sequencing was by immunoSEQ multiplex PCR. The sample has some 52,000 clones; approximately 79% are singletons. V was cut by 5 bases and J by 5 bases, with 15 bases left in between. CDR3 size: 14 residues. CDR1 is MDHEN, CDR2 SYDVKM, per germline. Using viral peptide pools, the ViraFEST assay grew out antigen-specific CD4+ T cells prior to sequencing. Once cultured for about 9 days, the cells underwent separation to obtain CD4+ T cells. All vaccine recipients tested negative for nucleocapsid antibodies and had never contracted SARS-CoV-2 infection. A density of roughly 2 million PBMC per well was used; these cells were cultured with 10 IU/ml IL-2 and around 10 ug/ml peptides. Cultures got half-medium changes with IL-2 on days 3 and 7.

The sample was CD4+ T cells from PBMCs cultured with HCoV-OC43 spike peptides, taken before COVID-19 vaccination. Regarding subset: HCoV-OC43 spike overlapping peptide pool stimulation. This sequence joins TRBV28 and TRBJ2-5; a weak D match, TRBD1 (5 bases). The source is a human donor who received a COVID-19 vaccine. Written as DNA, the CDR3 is TGTGCCAGCAGTCGACCCCAGGGAAGGGAGACCCAGTACTTC. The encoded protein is CASSRPQGRETQYF.